This T cell receptor beta chain derives from a study of T cell responses to AZD1222 COVID-19 vaccine. TCRdb keeps only in-frame clones here, not all; method: immunoSEQ multiplex PCR. The sample has 100,000 to 150,000 clones, about 85% seen once. CDR3 length: 15 residues. The V end lost 2 bases, the J end lost 6 bases, and 19 bases lay between the germline ends. The germline gives CDR1 GTSNPN, CDR2 SVGIG (reference sequence). The sequence was obtained from an adult who received the AZD1222 COVID-19 vaccine. The chain joins TRBV30 to TRBJ1-1; perhaps TRBD1 as D (5 bases). The sample was peripheral blood, taken 28 days after the second AZD1222 dose. The CDR3 nucleotides read TGTGCCTGGAGTCCCCTCCAGGGCGGCGTGGCTGAAGCTTTCTTT. Protein: CAWSPLQGGVAEAFF.